This T cell receptor beta chain was sequenced for a study of T cells after yellow fever vaccination. Study at large: Those fractions that held only low numbers of cells were prepared using the SMART-Seq v4 Ultra Low Input RNA kit.

Regarding the study as a whole: For sorted memory subsets on day 0, almost all vaccine-responding clonotypes were undetectable. Once the booster was given, most primary-vaccination clones reappeared, at over 95% for CD4 and around 90% for CD8.

There are 16 residues in the CDR3. The V gene's germline CDR1 is ENHRY and CDR2 SYGVKD. The ends lost 4 bases at V and 9 bases at J; junction bases unmatched: 13. The authors made TCR cDNA by 5'RACE template switching, adding a universal primer site and UMIs. MiXCR was run by TCRdb on the 5' RACE reads, yielding one entry per CDR3 protein. The repertoire holds about 46,000 distinct CDR3 sequences, with around 6.4% as singletons. This clonotype was seen a few times. The sample in question was PBMCs, either bulk or a sorted T-cell subset (CD4+, CD8+, memory, or dextramer-sorted; not recorded which), obtained 45 days after the yellow fever booster vaccination. The source of this sequence is a man aged 25 to 45 who received the YFV17D yellow fever vaccine. The rearrangement joins TRBV10-3 to TRBJ2-1, with 9 positions matching TRBD2. The CDR3 loop is CAISGYLIAGAAEQFF. The CDR3, as DNA: TGTGCCATCAGTGGGTATCTGATAGCGGGAGCGGCTGAGCAGTTCTTC.